A single sample gave rise to the 30 T cell receptor beta chains below, sequenced in a study of CD8+ T cells in alopecia areata. Once RNA had been extracted, it was reverse transcribed into cDNA to act as the sequencing template. Using immunoSEQ multiplex PCR, the repertoire was profiled, and TCRdb retains in-frame clones only, with some absent. The sample carries about 120,000 clones, 50% to 55% recorded once. Treatment noted: oral pan-JAK inhibitor, 5-10 mg twice daily. Specimen: CD4+ T cells sorted from blood, collected at week 4, from a patient treated with tofacitinib. Receptor source: a human donor with alopecia areata.

This chain uses TRBV7-9 with TRBJ2-2, with TRBD1 matching 8 bases. This CDR3 is 17 amino acids long. Germline V CDR1 and CDR2: SEHNR, FQNEAQ (reference sequence). Unmatched junction bases numbered 9, after V lost 2 bases and J lost 4 bases. Here the CDR3 reads CASSLPSGGAATGELFF. In nucleotides, the CDR3 is TGTGCCAGCAGCTTACCATCAGGGGGCGCTGCCACCGGGGAGCTGTTTTTT.

This sequence joins TRBV30 and TRBJ2-5, with unresolved D. V was shortened by 0 bases and J by 1 base, with 6 bases between the two germline ends. The CDR3 consists of 13 residues. Per germline, CDR1 GTSNPN and CDR2 SVGIG (reference sequence). CDR3 in amino acids: CAWSVQAQETQYF. In DNA form, the CDR3 reads TGTGCCTGGAGTGTCCAGGCCCAAGAGACCCAGTACTTC.

This clone was picked up a small number of times. This sequence joins TRBV29-1 and TRBJ1-1; maybe TRBD1 (6 bases). There are 15 residues in the CDR3. Germline V gene data show CDR1 as SQVTM and CDR2 as ANQGSEA. Between the trimmed V and J ends, which lost 5 bases and 4 bases, there was a span of 20 bases. The DNA of the CDR3 is TGCAGCGTTAAACCCCAGGCACAGGGAGGCACTGAAGCTTTCTTT. Protein sequence: CSVKPQAQGGTEAFF.

The chain recombines TRBV27 with TRBJ1-5; TRBD1 matches 7 bases. Per germline, CDR1 MNHEY and CDR2 SMNVEV (reference sequence). The CDR3 spans 14 residues. Losses at the gene ends were 5 bases for V and 3 bases for J; bases not matched to a gene: 4. The CDR3 DNA reads as TGTGCCAGCAGTCAGGACAGGAACAATCAGCCCCAGCATTTT. Its translation is CASSQDRNNQPQHF.

Comments on this clone: This sample also contains other DNA sequences that code for the same CDR3. The CDR3 DNA follows: TGTGCCAGCAGCTTAAACGGGCGAGAGACCCAGTACTTC. As protein: CASSLNGRETQYF. The V call is TRBV7-3, the J call TRBJ2-5, with D unclear. Germline loops: CDR1 SGHTA, CDR2 FQGTGA. V was clipped by 1 base and J by 4 bases, with 7 bases between them. This CDR3 spans 13 amino acids.

This clone was seen a few times. The rearrangement links TRBV5-1 to TRBJ1-1, with a tentative D call TRBD1 (6 bases). Germline V lookup: CDR1 SGHRS, CDR2 YFSETQ. The CDR3 is made up of 14 amino acids. Trimming cost V 5 bases and J 0 bases, with 11 bases left between them. CDR3 nucleotides: TGCGCCAGCAGAATGACAGGCCTGAACACTGAAGCTTTCTTT. It specifies CASRMTGLNTEAFF.

V usage is TRBV11-2 and J usage is TRBJ2-7, with TRBD1 identical over 7 bases. The CDR3 is 14 amino acids. After removal of 5 bases from V and 4 bases from J, the junction contained 8 bases not matched to a gene. Germline CDR1 and CDR2: SGHAT and FQNNGV. The CDR3: CASSGWDREYEQYF. CDR3 nucleotide sequence: TGTGCCAGCAGCGGGTGGGACAGAGAATACGAGCAGTACTTC.

Only one count was recorded for this clone. This sequence joins TRBV29-1 and TRBJ2-3; the match to TRBD2 covers 11 bases. Germline CDR1 reads SQVTM; CDR2 reads ANQGSEA. The length of the CDR3 is 14 residues. The V and J ends lost 6 bases and 6 bases, in that order; junction bases with no gene match: 8. The CDR3 sequence is CSVASGGRQDTQYF. In DNA, the CDR3 is TGCAGCGTAGCTAGCGGGGGGCGGCAGGATACGCAGTATTTT.

The chain links TRBV27 to TRBJ1-2, with 9 bases that match TRBD1. V lost 5 bases, J lost 3 bases, and 10 bases stayed unmatched. Per the germline V gene, CDR1 is MNHEY and CDR2 is SMNVEV (reference sequence). This CDR3 is 16 amino acids long. CDR3 region: CASSRTGGGFHYGYTF. CDR3 nucleotides: TGTGCCAGCAGTAGAACAGGGGGCGGTTTTCACTATGGCTACACCTTC.

The V call is TRBV5-8, the J call TRBJ1-1; D gene uncertain. The CDR3 extends over 14 amino acids. V was clipped by 1 base and J by 5 bases, with 12 bases between them. Germline V gene sequence: CDR1 SGHTS, CDR2 YDEGEE. CDR3 nucleotide sequence: TGTGCCAGCAGCTTGTACCAGGTCTCAACTGAAGCTTTCTTT. It specifies CASSLYQVSTEAFF.

The V and J genes are TRBV7-9 and TRBJ2-7, with D possibly being TRBD1 (6 bases). The CDR3 sequence is 13 residues long. Germline V gives CDR1 SEHNR, CDR2 FQNEAQ (reference sequence). V was trimmed by 5 bases and J by 4 bases, leaving 12 bases between them. The CDR3 is CASSLQQGYEQYF. The DNA for the CDR3 is TGTGCCAGCAGCCTCCAACAGGGATACGAGCAGTACTTC.

The J gene is TRBJ2-5, the V gene TRBV4-2; 10 bases are shared with TRBD2. The J call may be faulty, since TRBJ2-7 better matches the DNA end. The CDR3 length is 16 residues. Per the germline V gene, CDR1 is LGHNA and CDR2 is YNFKEQ. CDR3 sequence: CASSQDWLAGVYEQYF. DNA of the CDR3: TGTGCCAGCAGCCAAGATTGGCTAGCGGGAGTTTACGAGCAGTACTTC.

The rearrangement joins TRBV5-1 to TRBJ2-5, with D perhaps TRBD2 (6 bases). Germline CDR1 is SGHRS and CDR2 is YFSETQ. This CDR3 contains 14 residues. The V and J ends lost 2 bases and 2 bases respectively, with 10 bases between them. Here the CDR3 reads CASSLLGGQETQYF. CDR3 sequence (DNA): TGCGCCAGCAGCTTATTAGGAGGGCAAGAGACCCAGTACTTC.

The chain uses TRBV9 and TRBJ1-1; unclear D gene. In germline, CDR1 is SGDLS, CDR2 YYNGEE. V lost 3 bases and J 7 bases, leaving 13 bases between the germline ends. The CDR3 loop spans 13 amino acids. The chain's CDR3 is CASSAIPDGEAFF. Here the CDR3 DNA reads TGTGCCAGCAGCGCGATTCCGGACGGTGAAGCTTTCTTT.

The chain carries TRBV4-1 and TRBJ1-2; D gene uncertain. This CDR3 is built from 13 residues. V gave up 4 bases and J gave up 5 bases, with 11 bases separating them. CDR1 and CDR2 (germline): MGHRA, YSYEKL. The CDR3 is CASSRNQEYGYTF. CDR3 nucleotide sequence: TGCGCCAGCAGCCGGAATCAGGAGTATGGCTACACCTTC.

This clone is a singleton in its sample. CDR3 DNA sequence: TGTGCCAGCAGTGTTACCGGACTTCAAGACAGGGGCACAGATACGCAGTATTTT. Protein product: CASSVTGLQDRGTDTQYF. This sequence joins TRBV25-1 and TRBJ2-3; 7 bases agree with TRBD1. V shed 4 bases, J shed 1 base, and the junction held 14 bases outside the gene matches. CDR3 size: 18 residues. Germline loops: CDR1 MGHDK, CDR2 SYGVNS. The full variable domain, its missing parts supplied by reference TRBV25-1 and TRBJ2-3, is EADIYQTPRYLVIGTGKKITLECSQTMGHDKMYWYQQDPGMELHLIHYSYGVNSTEKGDLSSESTVSRIRTEHFPLTLESARPSHTSQYLCASSVTGLQDRGTDTQYFGPGTRLTVL.

This clone is a singleton in its sample. This chain links TRBV7-7 with TRBJ2-1, with unresolved D. The ends were cut back, 0 bases at V and 4 bases at J, with 16 bases in the middle. Germline V CDR1 and CDR2: SSHAT, FNYEAQ (reference sequence). This CDR3 comprises 17 residues. CDR3: CASSLAKARTLYNEQFF. In DNA, the CDR3 is TGTGCCAGCAGCTTAGCGAAGGCGAGGACCCTATACAATGAGCAGTTCTTC.

The chain is built from TRBV6-6 and TRBJ2-7; the D is unclear. The CDR3 covers 12 residues. Germline V gene lookup returns CDR1 MNHNY and CDR2 SVGAGI (reference sequence). V was trimmed by 7 bases and J by 7 bases, leaving 14 bases between them. CDR3 coding DNA: TGTGCCAGCAACGCTGCTCTAGGTGAGCAGTACTTC. Translation gives CASNAALGEQYF.

The rearrangement joins TRBV5-1 to TRBJ1-2, with a weak D call TRBD1 (5 bases). V lost 2 bases to trimming and J lost 1 base, with 9 bases between them. Looked up from germline, CDR1 is SGHRS and CDR2 is YFSETQ. The length of the CDR3 is 14 residues. In DNA, the CDR3 is TGCGCCAGCAGCTTTCTCGGGGGTAACTATGGCTACACCTTC. It specifies CASSFLGGNYGYTF.

The chain carries TRBV2 and TRBJ2-3; no reliable D call. This CDR3 is built from 13 residues. CDR1 is SNHLY, CDR2 FYNNEI, per germline. Deletions cut 7 bases from V and 4 bases from J, with 12 bases between. CDR3 loop: CASNPLGADTQYF. The CDR3 DNA follows: TGTGCCAGCAATCCCCTGGGTGCAGATACGCAGTATTTT. Full variable domain (rest looked up from reference TRBV2 and TRBJ2-3): EPEVTQTPSHQVTQMGQEVILRCVPISNHLYFYWYRQILGQKVEFLVSFYNNEISEKSEIFDDQFSVERPDGSNFTLKIRSTKLEDSAMYFCASNPLGADTQYFGPGTRLTVL.

This chain joins TRBV30 and TRBJ2-7; D not resolved. Germline lookup yields CDR1 GTSNPN and CDR2 SVGIG (reference sequence). This CDR3 has 11 residues. V was shortened by 0 bases and J by 5 bases, with 5 bases between the two germline ends. CDR3 protein: CAWSVSDEQYF. As DNA, the CDR3 is TGTGCCTGGAGTGTAAGTGACGAGCAGTACTTC.

The rearrangement links TRBV30 to TRBJ2-7; D might be TRBD2 (6 bases). CDR1 and CDR2 (germline): GTSNPN, SVGIG (reference sequence). Deletions cut 5 bases from V and 1 base from J, with 9 bases between. The CDR3 is made up of 12 amino acids. The chain's CDR3 is CAWGRESYEQYF. In nucleotides, the CDR3 is TGTGCCTGGGGGCGGGAATCCTACGAGCAGTACTTC.

In this sample, this clone turned up a few times. The chain employs TRBV29-1 and TRBJ2-7; a possible D gene is TRBD1 (6 bases). Trimming took off 4 bases at V and 2 bases at J, with 15 bases between the two ends. The germline gives CDR1 SQVTM, CDR2 ANQGSEA. The CDR3 extends over 14 amino acids. The CDR3 nucleotides are TGCAGCGTTGCCGAGGGGGTTGGGGCCTACGAGCAGTACTTC. Translating it yields CSVAEGVGAYEQYF.

The V and J genes are TRBV5-1 and TRBJ2-5; possible D gene TRBD2, 5 bases. The V end was cut by 4 bases, the J end by 9 bases, with 13 bases between. Germline V CDR1 and CDR2: SGHRS, YFSETQ. The CDR3 length is 12 residues. CDR3 loop: CASSPGPGAQYF. DNA for the CDR3: TGCGCCAGCAGCCCCGGGCCCGGGGCCCAGTACTTC.

The chain uses TRBV29-1 and TRBJ2-7; 8 bases align to TRBD1. CDR1 is SQVTM and CDR2 is ANQGSEA in the germline V gene. The V and J ends lost 4 bases and 4 bases, in that order; junction bases with no gene match: 9. The CDR3 runs 14 residues. The CDR3: CSVGGKGQAYEQYF. As DNA, the CDR3 is TGCAGCGTTGGTGGTAAGGGACAGGCTTACGAGCAGTACTTC.

The chain joins TRBV30 to TRBJ2-1, with D perhaps TRBD2 (5 bases). V was clipped by 0 bases and J by 1 base, with 10 bases between them. Germline V gene lookup returns CDR1 GTSNPN and CDR2 SVGIG (reference sequence). The CDR3 contains 15 residues. CDR3 bases: TGTGCCTGGAGTGTACCCTCGGGGTCCTACAATGAGCAGTTCTTC. The encoded protein is CAWSVPSGSYNEQFF.

This clone was counted a few times. The chain carries TRBV6-1 and TRBJ2-7, with D unclear. V was pared by 2 bases and J by 3 bases, with 14 bases between. In germline, CDR1 is MNHNS, CDR2 SASEGT. CDR3 length equals 15 residues. CDR3 region: CASSESVKINYEQYF. CDR3 DNA: TGTGCCAGCAGTGAATCGGTCAAGATAAACTACGAGCAGTACTTC.

This clone occurred many times. The chain is built from TRBV5-4 and TRBJ1-1, with D perhaps matching TRBD1 (6 bases). V gave up 5 bases and J gave up 5 bases, with 13 bases separating them. Germline V gene lookup returns CDR1 SGHNT and CDR2 YYREEE (reference sequence). The CDR3 is 13 amino acids. CDR3 in amino acids: CASRTGGKTEAFF. Written as DNA, the CDR3 is TGTGCCAGCAGAACGGGGGGCAAGACTGAAGCTTTCTTT.

The V and J genes are TRBV10-3 and TRBJ2-5; D ambiguous. The CDR3 is made up of 16 amino acids. The V gene lost 8 bases and the J gene lost 5 bases, with 24 bases spanning the gap. The germline V gene encodes CDR1 ENHRY and CDR2 SYGVKD. CDR3 loop: CAIGTRAGGLGETQYF. CDR3 DNA: TGTGCCATCGGTACAAGGGCCGGCGGCCTCGGGGAGACCCAGTACTTC.

This clone was found a few times. The chain couples TRBV7-9 to TRBJ2-7; TRBD1 might be the D (5 bases). CDR3 length: 13 amino acids. Per germline, CDR1 SEHNR and CDR2 FQNEAQ (reference sequence). V was clipped by 4 bases and J by 3 bases, with 10 bases between them. The CDR3 sequence is CASSSLDSYEQYF. The CDR3, as DNA: TGTGCCAGCAGCTCGCTCGACAGCTACGAGCAGTACTTC.